Presented here are 8 T cell receptor beta chains from one specimen sequenced in a study of OX40 agonist ivuxolimab in advanced cancers. The library came from the immunoSEQ multiplex PCR assay. Sourced from immuneACCESS, this table was stored by TCRdb with only in-frame sequences that have V and J called. A share of the clones is absent; for the studies checked, an unresolved V gene accounts for under half, and the remainder has no known explanation. This sample gives under 80,000 clones in total; approximately 78% of them show up just once. Together, the top ten hold over 0.95% of the sample. Sequencing used CD4+ or CD8+ T cells sorted from blood, obtained in a trial of the OX40 agonist ivuxolimab. The receptors stem from an adult with an advanced solid tumor such as melanoma, head and neck, liver or kidney cancer.

The genes are TRBV21-1 and TRBJ1-4; the D call TRBD1 from the table was never checked on the DNA. TRBV21-1 is a listed pseudogene. This CDR3 region has 15 residues. The CDR3 loop reads CASSMKQGALEKLFF. CDR3 bases: TGTGCCAGCAGCATGAAACAGGGGGCGCTTGAAAAACTGTTTTTT.

The chain recombines TRBV27 with TRBJ2-2, with a possible D match to TRBD2 (7 bases). CDR1 and CDR2 (germline): MNHEY, SMNVEV (reference sequence). This CDR3 is 16 amino acids long. V was cut by 6 bases and J by 3 bases, with 17 bases left in between. For the CDR3, the DNA is TGTGCCAGCAGACCTCTTGGGGGGGCGGACACCGGGGAGCTGTTTTTT. Translation: CASRPLGGADTGELFF.

By sample share, this clone is medium-sized. The rearrangement joins TRBV5-4 to TRBJ2-1, with D possibly TRBD1 on 6 matching bases. Trimming pared 2 bases from V and 8 bases from J, leaving 11 bases between. This CDR3 spans 13 amino acids. Looked up from germline, CDR1 is SGHNT and CDR2 is YYREEE (reference sequence). The chain's CDR3 is CASSFNRAHEQFF. The DNA of the CDR3 is TGTGCCAGCAGCTTTAACAGGGCACATGAGCAGTTCTTC.

This chain uses TRBV29-1 with TRBJ2-7; no clear D gene. V shed 6 bases and J shed 2 bases, with 11 bases lying between them. Germline V lookup: CDR1 SQVTM, CDR2 ANQGSEA. The CDR3 is made up of 12 amino acids. The CDR3 reads CSVATSPYEQYF. The CDR3 region has the DNA TGCAGCGTCGCTACGTCTCCCTACGAGCAGTACTTC.

V gene TRBV11-2 combines with J gene TRBJ1-1; D unresolved. The CDR3 totals 18 residues. V was trimmed by 5 bases and J by 0 bases, leaving 22 bases between them. CDR1 SGHAT and CDR2 FQNNGV come from the germline V gene. The CDR3 DNA reads TGTGCCAGCAGCCATCCCCGGGGAGGGTTGAGTATGAACACTGAAGCTTTCTTT. Translation gives CASSHPRGGLSMNTEAFF.

The CDR3 loop reads CASTPGLGATEQYF. The CDR3 DNA reads as TGTGCCAGCACCCCGGGGTTGGGGGCAACGGAGCAGTACTTC. The J gene is TRBJ2-7, the V gene TRBV5-8, with D perhaps matching TRBD1 (6 bases). V was shortened by 6 bases and J by 7 bases, with 20 bases between the two germline ends. Germline V gene lookup returns CDR1 SGHTS and CDR2 YDEGEE. The CDR3 length is 14 residues.

J is TRBJ1-1 and V is TRBV7-2, with 8 positions matching TRBD1. CDR1 and CDR2 (germline): SGHTA, FQGNSA. The CDR3 sequence is 14 residues long. With 4 bases clipped from V and 3 bases from J, the junction kept 4 bases outside the gene matches. CDR3 loop: CASSSRTGYTEAFF. CDR3 DNA sequence: TGTGCCAGCAGCTCCCGGACAGGGTACACTGAAGCTTTCTTT.

The rearrangement joins TRBV5-1 to TRBJ1-1; D is unresolved. The CDR3 has 13 amino acids. Germline-derived CDR1 and CDR2 are SGHRS and YFSETQ. V shed 3 bases and J shed 0 bases, with 6 bases lying between them. The CDR3 DNA reads TGCGCCAGCAGCTACGAGGTGAACACTGAAGCTTTCTTT. Its protein product is CASSYEVNTEAFF.